The next 15 T cell receptor beta chains were all read from a single sample in a study of tumor and adjacent non-tumor tissue in lung cancer. A modified ARM-PCR protocol with three rounds of nested PCR amplified TCRbeta. TCRdb ran MiXCR on the multiplex PCR reads and lists one entry per CDR3 protein. In the table there are 75,000 to 95,000 distinct CDR3 sequences, around 76% of which are singletons. RNA was extracted from bulk tissue without any cell sorting. This non-tumor lung sample came from over 3 cm beyond the tumor edge. The sequenced sample was distant non-tumor lung tissue. The receptor set was obtained from a woman aged 45-60 years with non-small cell lung cancer.

Notes on this clonotype: This CDR3 is missing its conserved last phenylalanine or tryptophan, likely due to a read error. The chain joins TRBV11-1 to TRBJ2-6; D may be TRBD1 (7 bases). Germline loops: CDR1 SGHAT, CDR2 FQDESV (reference sequence). This CDR3 region has 13 residues. The CDR3 sequence: CVSSTGEADVLTL. CDR3 coding DNA: TGTGTCAGTTCCACAGGGGAGGCCGACGTCCTGACTCTC.

This clonotype showed up just once. The chain links TRBV11-2 to TRBJ2-5, with unresolved D. Germline values: CDR1 SGHAT, CDR2 FQNNGV. This CDR3 has 15 residues. V was clipped by 7 bases and J by 2 bases, with 17 bases between them. The CDR3 reads CASNPRVAEQETQYF. In DNA form, the CDR3 reads TGTGCCAGCAACCCCCGAGTAGCAGAGCAAGAGACCCAGTACTTC.

The chain combines TRBV6-2 or TRBV6-3 with TRBJ2-1; possible D gene TRBD2, 6 bases. The germline V gene has CDR1 MNHEY and CDR2 SVGEGT. V was shortened by 7 bases and J by 6 bases, with 16 bases between the two germline ends. CDR3 length: 14 amino acids. The CDR3, as DNA: TGTGCCAGCAAGCCGGTACTAGCATCCAATGAGCAGTTCTTC. As protein: CASKPVLASNEQFF.

As regards this clonotype: The junction does not match germline at one end; this may be a read error. This chain connects TRBV29-1 to TRBJ1-4; 9 bases fit TRBD1. The CDR3 runs 12 residues. CDR1 is SQVTM and CDR2 is ANQGSEA in the germline V gene. In nucleotides, the CDR3 is TGCTGCGTGGGACAGGGTGGGGAAAAACTATTTTTT. Its translation is CCVGQGGEKLFF.

With respect to this clonotype: The junction departs from the called germline gene at one end, perhaps through a read error. CDR3 nucleotide sequence: TGTGCCAGCAGTTATTTGATGGCGGGACAGGGAGGGAATGAGCAATTCTTC. Translation gives CASSYLMAGQGGNEQFF. The chain employs TRBV6-5 and TRBJ2-1; 9 nucleotides line up with TRBD1. Germline V gives CDR1 MNHEY, CDR2 SVGAGI. The CDR3 extends over 17 amino acids.

The chain couples TRBV29-1 to TRBJ2-7; weak D call: TRBD2 (5 bases). V lost 5 bases to trimming and J lost 3 bases, with 17 bases between them. The CDR3 has 14 residues. From germline, CDR1 is SQVTM and CDR2 ANQGSEA. In DNA, the CDR3 is TGCAGCGTTAAAGGCAGAGGGCCGTACTACGAGCAGTACTTC. Translation gives CSVKGRGPYYEQYF.

This clonotype came up many times. V is TRBV6-1 and J is TRBJ2-5; no definite D call. V gave up 0 bases and J gave up 4 bases, with 6 bases separating them. Germline CDR1 MNHNS, CDR2 SASEGT. The CDR3 totals 13 residues. The CDR3 protein is CASSEAGLETQYF. As DNA, the CDR3 is TGTGCCAGCAGTGAAGCCGGATTAGAGACCCAGTACTTC.

In regard to this clonotype: A much larger clone differs by one base, so this may be a read error. V is TRBV12-5 and J is TRBJ2-2; D perhaps matches TRBD2 (6 bases). CDR1 and CDR2 (germline): LGHNT, FRNRAP. The length of the CDR3 is 17 residues. The CDR3 region has the DNA TGTGCTAGTGGTTTGGCTCGTAGCGGAGACCCCACCGGGGAGCTGTTATTT. This sequence encodes CASGLARSGDPTGELLF. Supplemented by reference TRBV12-5 and TRBJ2-2, the full variable domain reads DARVTQTPRHKVTEMGQEVTMRCQPILGHNTVFWYRQTMMQGLELLAYFRNRAPLDDSGMPKDRFSAEMPDATLATLKIQPSEPRDSAVYFCASGLARSGDPTGELLFGEGSRLTVL.

By sample share, this clonotype is medium-sized. The gene calls are TRBV29-1 and TRBJ2-7; D might be TRBD1 or TRBD2, each matching 5 bases. The germline CDR1 and CDR2 sequences are SQVTM and ANQGSEA. V lost 7 bases to trimming and J lost 6 bases, with 19 bases between them. CDR3 length equals 13 residues. The CDR3 coding sequence is TGCAGCGCCCATCGGGACGGGAAAGGCGAGCAGTACTTC. This translates into CSAHRDGKGEQYF.

V usage is TRBV12-5 and J usage is TRBJ2-1, with 7 bases lining up with TRBD1. Germline CDR1 and CDR2: LGHNT and FRNRAP. Trimming cost V 0 bases and J 9 bases; bases outside gene matches: 11. The CDR3 has 16 residues. CDR3 residues: CASGLVWTGRVREQFF. The CDR3 nucleotides are TGTGCTAGTGGTTTGGTATGGACAGGTCGCGTGCGTGAGCAGTTCTTC.

In regard to this clonotype: Compared with germline, one end of the junction differs, possibly owing to a read error. The J gene is TRBJ2-3, the V gene TRBV29-1; 9 bases fit TRBD1. This CDR3 is built from 18 residues. Germline V gene lookup returns CDR1 SQVTM and CDR2 ANQGSEA. CDR3 in amino acids: CSVVGQGLPDFRTNTRHF. CDR3 coding DNA: TGCAGCGTTGTTGGACAGGGGCTGCCGGACTTTCGCACAAATACGCGGCATTTT.

The genes are TRBV11-2 and TRBJ2-7; 16 bases agree with TRBD2. This CDR3 has 17 amino acids. Germline V gene sequence: CDR1 SGHAT, CDR2 FQNNGV. The V and J ends lost 11 bases and 7 bases, in that order; junction bases with no gene match: 17. This CDR3 reads CAGSPGTSGRALWEQYF. The DNA of the CDR3 is TGTGCCGGTAGCCCCGGGACTAGCGGGAGGGCATTGTGGGAGCAGTACTTC.

The CDR3 is CANSPSAGGPGEQFF. As DNA, the CDR3 is TGTGCCAACAGTCCCTCAGCGGGAGGGCCGGGTGAGCAGTTCTTC. V usage is TRBV11-2 and J usage is TRBJ2-1; 10 nucleotides agree with TRBD2. Germline CDR1 SGHAT, CDR2 FQNNGV. The CDR3 is made up of 15 amino acids. The junction had 15 bases not matched to a gene; V was cut back by 10 bases and J by 9 bases.

The genes are TRBV12-3 or TRBV12-4 and TRBJ2-7; D unresolved. Trimming pared 5 bases from V and 7 bases from J, leaving 12 bases between. The CDR3 covers 12 residues. The CDR3 DNA reads TGTGCCAGCAGTATACCCCTCGGAGAGCAGTACTTC. Protein product: CASSIPLGEQYF.

Ten or more counts support this clonotype. The chain has TRBV12-3 or TRBV12-4 and TRBJ2-3; 8 bases match TRBD2. V lost 5 bases to trimming and J lost 0 bases; unmatched junction nucleotides: 4. The CDR3 covers 15 residues. The CDR3 DNA reads TGTGCCAGCAGTCAAACTAGCGGTAGCACAGATACGCAGTATTTT. Translated: CASSQTSGSTDTQYF.